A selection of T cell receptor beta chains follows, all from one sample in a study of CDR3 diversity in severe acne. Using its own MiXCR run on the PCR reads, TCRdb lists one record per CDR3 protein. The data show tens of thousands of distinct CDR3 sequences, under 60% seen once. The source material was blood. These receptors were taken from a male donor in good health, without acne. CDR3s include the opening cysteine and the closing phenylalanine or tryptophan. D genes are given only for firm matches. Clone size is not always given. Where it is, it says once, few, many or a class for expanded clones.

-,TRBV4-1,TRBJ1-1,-,TGCGCCAGCAGCCCTTACAGGGATTATATGAACACTGAAGCTTTCTTT,CASSPYRDYMNTEAFF
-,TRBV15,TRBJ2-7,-,TGTGCCACCAGCGAGGGGGTCACGGGAACCTACGAGCAGTACTTC,CATSEGVTGTYEQYF
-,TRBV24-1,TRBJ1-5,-,TGTGCCACCAGTGCTAGAGATTTAGGAGGGCCGGATCAGCCCCAGCATTTT,CATSARDLGGPDQPQHF
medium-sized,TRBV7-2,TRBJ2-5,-,TGTGCCAGCAGCTTACAGGAGACCCAGTACTTC,CASSLQETQYF
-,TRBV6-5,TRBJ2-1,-,TGTGCCAGCAGCCAAGGGGGGCCGGCCGTTGGTGACAATGAGCAGTTCTTC,CASSQGGPAVGDNEQFF
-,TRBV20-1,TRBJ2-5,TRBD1,TGCAGTGCTCGCAACCCAGGGGGCGGTCAGCCCCAGTACTTC,CSARNPGGGQPQYF
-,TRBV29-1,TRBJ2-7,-,TGCAGCTTAGGTCTCGAGCAGTACTTC,CSLGLEQYF
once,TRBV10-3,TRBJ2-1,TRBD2,TGTGCCAGCCAAGCGGGGGGGCTGTACAATGAGCAGTTCTTC,CASQAGGLYNEQFF
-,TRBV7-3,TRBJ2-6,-,TGTGCCAGCAGCTTTGACGGCGCGCCCTCTGGGGCCAACGTCCTGACTTTC,CASSFDGAPSGANVLTF
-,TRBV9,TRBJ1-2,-,TGTGCCAGCAGCCATGAGCTGAACTATGGCTACACCTTC,CASSHELNYGYTF
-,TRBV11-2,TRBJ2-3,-,TGTGCCAGCAGCTCGGGCGTCTTCGGGCTCACGCAGTATTTT,CASSSGVFGLTQYF
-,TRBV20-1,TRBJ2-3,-,TGCAGTGCTTTCCGACCCAATACGCAGTATTTT,CSAFRPNTQYF
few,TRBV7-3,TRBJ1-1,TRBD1,TGTGCCAGCAGCCGGTCCGACAGGGGGAACACTGAAGCTTTCTTT,CASSRSDRGNTEAFF
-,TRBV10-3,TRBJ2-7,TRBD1,TGTGCCACCATACGTGGGACACAGACAGGGTACTACGAGCAGTACTTC,CATIRGTQTGYYEQYF
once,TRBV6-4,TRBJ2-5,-,-,CASMPKLWLHLRFGDQETQYF
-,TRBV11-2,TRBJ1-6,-,TGTGCCAGAATTACCCTCTACAGGCGCTCCTATAATTCACCCCTCCACTTT,CARITLYRRSYNSPLHF
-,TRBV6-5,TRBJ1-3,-,TGTGCCAGCAGTTACGACGGGACGGCTACTGGAAACACCATATATTTT,CASSYDGTATGNTIYF
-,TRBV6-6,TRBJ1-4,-,TGTGCCAGCAGTTACTCGACCGCGGTCTCAACTAATGAAAAACTGTTTTTT,CASSYSTAVSTNEKLFF
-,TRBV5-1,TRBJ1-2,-,TGCGCCAGCAGCTTCGGAGAAGGGAGATCTAACTATGGCTACACCTTC,CASSFGEGRSNYGYTF
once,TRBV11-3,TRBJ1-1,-,TGTGCCAGCAGCCAAGATCCCAGTTGGACTGAAGCTTTCTTT,CASSQDPSWTEAFF
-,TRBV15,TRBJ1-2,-,TGTGCCACCAGCAGCTGGGCCAAAAACGGCTACACCTTC,CATSSWAKNGYTF
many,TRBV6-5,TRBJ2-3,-,TGTGCCAGCAAAAATGGGCCGAACACAGATACGCAGTATTTT,CASKNGPNTDTQYF
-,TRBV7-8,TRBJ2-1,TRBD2,TGTTCCGTATCTATAGCGGGAGGGAATGAGCAGTTCTTC,CSVSIAGGNEQFF
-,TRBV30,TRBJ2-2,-,TGTGCCTGGATCCGACTAGGTTTCGCGAACACCGGGGAGCTGTTTTTT,CAWIRLGFANTGELFF
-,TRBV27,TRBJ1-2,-,TGTGCCAGCAGTCCGGGTTGGGCGCATGGCTACACCTTC,CASSPGWAHGYTF
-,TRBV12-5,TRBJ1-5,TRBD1,TGTGCTAGTGCCCCCGGGACAGGGGTAAATCAGCCCCAGCATTTT,CASAPGTGVNQPQHF
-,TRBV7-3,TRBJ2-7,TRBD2,TGTGCCAGCAGCTTAGGGGCGGGAGACTACGAGCAGTACTTC,CASSLGAGDYEQYF
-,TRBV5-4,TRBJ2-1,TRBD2,TGTGCCAGCAGCTTGGGACTAGCGGGGGCGGGAAATGAGCAGTTCTTC,CASSLGLAGAGNEQFF
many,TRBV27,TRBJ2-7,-,TGTGCCAGCAGTTTATCCCCTATCGGAGGAGGGAGTTACGAGCAGTACTTC,CASSLSPIGGGSYEQYF
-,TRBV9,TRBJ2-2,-,TGTGCCAGCAGCGGGGGTACGGGTCGTGTCACCGGGGAGCTGTTTTTT,CASSGGTGRVTGELFF